This record covers a single T cell receptor beta chain. In germline, CDR1 is LNHNV, CDR2 YYDKDF (reference sequence). CDR3 size: 13 residues. V lost 5 bases, J lost 7 bases, and 12 bases lay in between. The record originates from a study of blood T cell repertoires in COVID-19. At the level of the study: Whether acute or convalescent, the COVID-19 samples came from the United States, Italy and Spain. In each case, the material was cDNA or gDNA derived from T cells, B-cell-depleted T cells, or PBMCs.

Under the authors' procedure: It was from reference gene primer amplification that nucleated cell counts were estimated. Profiled with immunoSEQ multiplex PCR; TCRdb holds only in-frame clones, not every one. V, J and clone size were drawn from that table, and D and trimming were deduced from the DNA. The sample consists of 200,000 to 250,000 clones, more than 70% of them appearing once. The TCR sequence derives from a woman aged 55-70 years with acute or convalescent COVID-19. V and J are TRBV15 and TRBJ2-1; D may be TRBD2 (6 bases). The sequencing sample was made of peripheral blood. The CDR3: CATSPPRGNEQFF. As DNA, the CDR3 is TGTGCCACCAGCCCCCCGCGGGGAAATGAGCAGTTCTTC.